This T cell receptor beta chain was retrieved from a study of spatial heterogeneity in lung cancer. Study as a whole: Sequences of the beta chain were consistently detected in greater numbers than alpha-chain sequences.

Time point of the sample: blood at routine non-recurrence follow-up after resection. Each TCR cDNA molecule bore a unique molecular identifier. Each CDR3 protein is one row after TCRdb ran MiXCR on the 5' RACE reads. The sample lists about 36,000 distinct CDR3 sequences, just over 7.5% occurring once. This clonotype appeared many times. Germline V gene sequence: CDR1 LNHDA, CDR2 SQIVND (reference sequence). The CDR3 has 17 amino acids. Trimming took 6 bases from V and 9 from J, leaving 27 bases between them. The specimen comprised PBMCs, sampled at follow-up. The clonotype was recovered from a male donor with early-stage non-small cell lung cancer. V usage is TRBV19 and J usage is TRBJ2-1; D may be TRBD1 or TRBD2 (5 bases each). CDR3 protein: CASSQIPPGTQWSEQFF. CDR3 nucleotide sequence: TGTGCCAGTAGCCAAATACCCCCCGGGACCCAGTGGAGTGAGCAGTTCTTC. Together with reference TRBV19 and TRBJ2-1, the CDR3 gives the full variable domain: DGGITQSPKYLFRKEGQNVTLSCEQNLNHDAMYWYRQDPGQGLRLIYYSQIVNDFQKGDIAEGYSVSREKKESFPLTVTSAQKNPTAFYLCASSQIPPGTQWSEQFFGPGTRLTVL.